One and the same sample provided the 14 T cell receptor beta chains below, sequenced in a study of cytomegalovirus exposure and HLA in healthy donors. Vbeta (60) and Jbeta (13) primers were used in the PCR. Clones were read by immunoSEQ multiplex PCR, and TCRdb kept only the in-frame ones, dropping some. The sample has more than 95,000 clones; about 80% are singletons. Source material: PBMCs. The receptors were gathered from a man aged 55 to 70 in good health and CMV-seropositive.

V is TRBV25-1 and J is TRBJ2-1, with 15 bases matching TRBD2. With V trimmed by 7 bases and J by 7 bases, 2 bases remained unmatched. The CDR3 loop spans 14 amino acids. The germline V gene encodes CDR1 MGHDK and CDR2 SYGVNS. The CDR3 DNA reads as TGTGCCAGCACGGGACTAGCGGGGGGAAATGAGCAGTTCTTC. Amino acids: CASTGLAGGNEQFF.

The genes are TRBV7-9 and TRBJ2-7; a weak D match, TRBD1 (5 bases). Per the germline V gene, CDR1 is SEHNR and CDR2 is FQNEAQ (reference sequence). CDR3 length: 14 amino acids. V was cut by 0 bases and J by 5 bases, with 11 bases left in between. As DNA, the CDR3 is TGTGCCAGCAGCTTAGCCCAGGGTGGAGACGAGCAGTACTTC. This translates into CASSLAQGGDEQYF.

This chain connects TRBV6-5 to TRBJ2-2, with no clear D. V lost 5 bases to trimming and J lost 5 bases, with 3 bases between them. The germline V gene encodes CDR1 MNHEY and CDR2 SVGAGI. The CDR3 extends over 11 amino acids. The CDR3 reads CASSTTGELFF. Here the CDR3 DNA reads TGTGCCAGCAGTACAACCGGGGAGCTGTTTTTT.

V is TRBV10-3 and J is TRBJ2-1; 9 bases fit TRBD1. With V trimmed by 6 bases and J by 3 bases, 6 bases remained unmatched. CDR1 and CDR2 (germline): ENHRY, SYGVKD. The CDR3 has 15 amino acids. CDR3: CAIRPPGQGYNEQFF. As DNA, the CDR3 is TGTGCCATCAGACCTCCGGGACAGGGCTACAATGAGCAGTTCTTC.

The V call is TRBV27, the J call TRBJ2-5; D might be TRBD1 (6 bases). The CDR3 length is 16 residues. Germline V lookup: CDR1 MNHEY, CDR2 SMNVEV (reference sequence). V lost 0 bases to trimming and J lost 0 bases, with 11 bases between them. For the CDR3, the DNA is TGTGCCAGCAGTTTATCGGCCGGGACACACCAAGAGACCCAGTACTTC. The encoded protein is CASSLSAGTHQETQYF.

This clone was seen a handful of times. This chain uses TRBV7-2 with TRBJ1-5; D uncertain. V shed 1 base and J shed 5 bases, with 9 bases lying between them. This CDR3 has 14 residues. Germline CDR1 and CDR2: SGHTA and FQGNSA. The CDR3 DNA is TGTGCCAGCAGCTTAGTCACAGTTGATCAGCCCCAGCATTTT. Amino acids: CASSLVTVDQPQHF. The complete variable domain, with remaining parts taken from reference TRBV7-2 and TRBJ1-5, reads GAGVSQSPSNKVTEKGKDVELRCDPISGHTALYWYRQSLGQGLEFLIYFQGNSAPDKSGLPSDRFSAERTGGSVSTLTIQRTQQEDSAVYLCASSLVTVDQPQHFGDGTRLSIL.

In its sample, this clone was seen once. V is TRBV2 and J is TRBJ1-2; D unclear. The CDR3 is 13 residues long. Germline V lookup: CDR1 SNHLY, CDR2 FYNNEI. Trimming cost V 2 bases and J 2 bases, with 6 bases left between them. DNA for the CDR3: TGTGCCAGCAGTGAACTGGCAAACTATGGCTACACCTTC. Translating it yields CASSELANYGYTF.

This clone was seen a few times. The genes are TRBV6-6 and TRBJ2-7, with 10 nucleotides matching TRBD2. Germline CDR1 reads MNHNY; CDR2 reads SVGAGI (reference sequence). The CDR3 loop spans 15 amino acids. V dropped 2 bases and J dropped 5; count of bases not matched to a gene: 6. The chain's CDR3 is CASSYRERGGDEQYF. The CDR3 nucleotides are TGTGCCAGCAGTTACCGCGAGCGGGGGGGCGACGAGCAGTACTTC.

The CDR3 sequence is CATSRRDISYEQYF. For the CDR3, the DNA is TGTGCCACCAGCAGACGGGACATCTCCTACGAGCAGTACTTC. V is TRBV15 and J is TRBJ2-7; D perhaps matches TRBD1 (6 bases). V lost 2 bases and J lost 0, with 8 bases in between. Germline V gene sequence: CDR1 LNHNV, CDR2 YYDKDF (reference sequence). The CDR3 is made up of 14 amino acids.

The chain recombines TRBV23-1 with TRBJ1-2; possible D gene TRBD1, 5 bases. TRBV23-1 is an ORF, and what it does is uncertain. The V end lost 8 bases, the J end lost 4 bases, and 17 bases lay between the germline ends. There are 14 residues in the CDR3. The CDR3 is CASVPQARSYGYTF. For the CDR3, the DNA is TGCGCCAGCGTACCACAGGCCCGGAGCTATGGCTACACCTTC.

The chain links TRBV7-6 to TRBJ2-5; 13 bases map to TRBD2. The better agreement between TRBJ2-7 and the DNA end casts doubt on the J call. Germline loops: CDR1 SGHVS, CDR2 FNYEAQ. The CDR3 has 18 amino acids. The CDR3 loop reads CASSDPTSGGKARLEQYF. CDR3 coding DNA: TGTGCCAGTTCGGACCCGACTAGCGGGGGGAAGGCTCGACTCGAGCAGTACTTC.

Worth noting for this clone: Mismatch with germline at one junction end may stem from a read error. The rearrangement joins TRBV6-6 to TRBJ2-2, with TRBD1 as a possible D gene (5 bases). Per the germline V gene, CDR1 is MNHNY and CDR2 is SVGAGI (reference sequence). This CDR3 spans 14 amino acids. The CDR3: CASSRTRNPGELFF. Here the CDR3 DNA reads TGTGCCAGCAGTCGGACACGGAACCCCGGGGAGCTGTTTTTT.

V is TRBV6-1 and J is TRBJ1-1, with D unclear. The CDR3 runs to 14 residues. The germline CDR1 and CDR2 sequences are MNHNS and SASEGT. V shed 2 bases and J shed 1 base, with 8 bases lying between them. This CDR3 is CASSELGRNTEAFF. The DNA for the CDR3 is TGTGCCAGCAGTGAACTCGGGAGGAACACTGAAGCTTTCTTT.

CDR3 coding DNA: TGTGCCAGCACCCAGGGGGCCCACACAGATACGCAGTATTTT. Amino acid sequence: CASTQGAHTDTQYF. The chain is built from TRBV9 and TRBJ2-3; TRBD1 matches 8 bases. V lost 6 bases and J lost 2; bases outside the gene matches: 5. Germline V gives CDR1 SGDLS, CDR2 YYNGEE. The CDR3 is made up of 14 amino acids.